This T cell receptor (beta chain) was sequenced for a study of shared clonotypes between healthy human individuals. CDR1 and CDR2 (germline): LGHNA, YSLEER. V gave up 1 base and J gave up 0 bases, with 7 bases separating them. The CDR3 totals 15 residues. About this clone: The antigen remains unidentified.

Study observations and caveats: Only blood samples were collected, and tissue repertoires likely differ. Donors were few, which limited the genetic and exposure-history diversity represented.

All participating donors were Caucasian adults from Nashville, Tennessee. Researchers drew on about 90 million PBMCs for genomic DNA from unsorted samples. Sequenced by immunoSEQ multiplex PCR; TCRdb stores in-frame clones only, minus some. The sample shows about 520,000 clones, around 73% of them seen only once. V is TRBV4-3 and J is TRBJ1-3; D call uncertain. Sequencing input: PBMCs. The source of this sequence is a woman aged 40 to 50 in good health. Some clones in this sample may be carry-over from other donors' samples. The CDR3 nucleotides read TGCGCCAGCAGCCAAGGAGTTCGCTCTGGAAACACCATATATTTT. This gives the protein CASSQGVRSGNTIYF.